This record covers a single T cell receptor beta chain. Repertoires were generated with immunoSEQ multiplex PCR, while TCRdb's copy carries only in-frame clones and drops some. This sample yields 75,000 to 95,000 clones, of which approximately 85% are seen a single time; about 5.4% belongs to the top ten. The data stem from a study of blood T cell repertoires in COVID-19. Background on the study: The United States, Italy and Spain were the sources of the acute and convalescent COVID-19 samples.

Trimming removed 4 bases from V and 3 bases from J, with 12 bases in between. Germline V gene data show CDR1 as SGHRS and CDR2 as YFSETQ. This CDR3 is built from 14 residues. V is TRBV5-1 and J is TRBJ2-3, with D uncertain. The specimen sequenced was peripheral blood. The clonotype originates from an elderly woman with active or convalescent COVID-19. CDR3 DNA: TGCGCCAGCAGCGTCCAACGCGAGACAGATACGCAGTATTTT. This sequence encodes CASSVQRETDTQYF.